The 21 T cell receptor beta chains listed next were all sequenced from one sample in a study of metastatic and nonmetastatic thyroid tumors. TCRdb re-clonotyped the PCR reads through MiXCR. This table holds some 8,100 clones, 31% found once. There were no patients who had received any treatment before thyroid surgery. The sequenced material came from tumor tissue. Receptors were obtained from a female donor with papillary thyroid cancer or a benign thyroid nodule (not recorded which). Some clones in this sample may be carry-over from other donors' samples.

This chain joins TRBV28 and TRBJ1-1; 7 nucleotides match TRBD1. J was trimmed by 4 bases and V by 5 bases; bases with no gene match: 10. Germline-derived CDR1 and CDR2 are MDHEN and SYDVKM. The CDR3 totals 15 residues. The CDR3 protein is CASSLDQGDGTEAFF. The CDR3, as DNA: TGTGCCAGCAGTCTAGATCAGGGGGACGGCACTGAAGCTTTCTTT.

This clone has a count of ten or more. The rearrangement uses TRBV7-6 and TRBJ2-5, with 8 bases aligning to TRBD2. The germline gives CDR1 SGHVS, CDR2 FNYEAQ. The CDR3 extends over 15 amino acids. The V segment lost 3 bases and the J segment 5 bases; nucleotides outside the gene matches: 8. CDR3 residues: CASSLGTRTGETQYF. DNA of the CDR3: TGTGCCAGCAGCTTGGGGACTAGGACCGGGGAGACCCAGTACTTC.

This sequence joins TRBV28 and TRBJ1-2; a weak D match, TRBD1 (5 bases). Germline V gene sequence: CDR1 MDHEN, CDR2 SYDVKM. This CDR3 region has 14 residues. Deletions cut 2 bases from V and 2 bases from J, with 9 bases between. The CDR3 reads CASSLPQGNYGYTF. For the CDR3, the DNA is TGTGCCAGCAGTTTACCCCAGGGAAACTATGGCTACACCTTC.

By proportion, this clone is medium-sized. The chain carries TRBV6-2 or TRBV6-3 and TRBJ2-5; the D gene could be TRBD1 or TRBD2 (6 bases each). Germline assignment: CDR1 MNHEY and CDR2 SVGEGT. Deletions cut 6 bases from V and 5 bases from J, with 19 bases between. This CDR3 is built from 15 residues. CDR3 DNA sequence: TGTGCCAGCAGCCTCAGGGGTTTTGGAGGGGAGACCCAGTACTTC. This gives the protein CASSLRGFGGETQYF.

This CDR3 is CASSTGQGSYEQYF. In DNA form, the CDR3 reads TGTGCCAGCAGTACGGGACAGGGCTCCTACGAGCAGTACTTC. The V and J genes are TRBV6-2 or TRBV6-3 and TRBJ2-7; 9 bases line up with TRBD1. The CDR3 spans 14 residues. V shed 5 bases and J 0 bases; nucleotides not matched to a gene: 2. The germline gives CDR1 MNHEY, CDR2 SVGEGT.

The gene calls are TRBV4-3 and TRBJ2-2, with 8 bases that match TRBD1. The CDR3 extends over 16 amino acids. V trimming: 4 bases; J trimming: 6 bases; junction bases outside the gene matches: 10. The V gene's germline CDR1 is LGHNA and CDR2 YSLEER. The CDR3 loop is CASSRWTQGAAGELFF. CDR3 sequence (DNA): TGCGCCAGCAGCCGTTGGACGCAGGGGGCGGCCGGGGAGCTGTTTTTT.

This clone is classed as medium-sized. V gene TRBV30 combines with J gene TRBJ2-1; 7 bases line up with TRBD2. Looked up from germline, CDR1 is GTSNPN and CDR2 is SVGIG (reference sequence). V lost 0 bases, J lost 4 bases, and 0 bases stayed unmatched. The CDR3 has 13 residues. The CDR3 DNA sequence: TGTGCCTGGAGTGTTAGCGGGTACAATGAGCAGTTCTTC. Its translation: CAWSVSGYNEQFF.

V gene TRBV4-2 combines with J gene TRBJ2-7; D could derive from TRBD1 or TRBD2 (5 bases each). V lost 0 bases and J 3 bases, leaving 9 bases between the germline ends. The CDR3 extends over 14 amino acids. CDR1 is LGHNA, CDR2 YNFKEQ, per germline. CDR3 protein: CASSQDGGRYEQYF. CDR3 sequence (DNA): TGTGCCAGCAGCCAAGATGGGGGTCGCTACGAGCAGTACTTC.

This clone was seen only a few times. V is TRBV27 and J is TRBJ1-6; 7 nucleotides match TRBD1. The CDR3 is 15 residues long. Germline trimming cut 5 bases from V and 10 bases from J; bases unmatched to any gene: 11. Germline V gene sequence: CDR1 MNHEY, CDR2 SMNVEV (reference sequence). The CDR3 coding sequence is TGTGCCAGCAGTGCCGCCGGGACAGCGGGCTCACCCCTCCACTTT. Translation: CASSAAGTAGSPLHF.

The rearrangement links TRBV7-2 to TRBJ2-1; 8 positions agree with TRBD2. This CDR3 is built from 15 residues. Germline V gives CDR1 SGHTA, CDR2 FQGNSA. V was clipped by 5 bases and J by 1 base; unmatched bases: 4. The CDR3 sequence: CASSVAGGSYNEQFF. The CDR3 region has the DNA TGTGCCAGCAGCGTGGCGGGAGGATCCTACAATGAGCAGTTCTTC.

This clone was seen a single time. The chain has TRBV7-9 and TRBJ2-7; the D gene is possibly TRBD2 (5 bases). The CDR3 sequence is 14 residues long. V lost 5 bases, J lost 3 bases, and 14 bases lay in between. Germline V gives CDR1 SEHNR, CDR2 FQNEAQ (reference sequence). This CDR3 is CASSPQRAVYEQYF. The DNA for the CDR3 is TGTGCCAGCAGCCCCCAGAGGGCCGTCTACGAGCAGTACTTC.

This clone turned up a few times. The chain's CDR3 is CASSEYSGRPDTQYF. The CDR3 nucleotides are TGTGCCAGCAGTGAATACAGCGGGAGACCAGATACGCAGTATTTT. The rearrangement links TRBV2 to TRBJ2-3, with TRBD2 matching 8 bases. The CDR3 extends over 15 amino acids. CDR1 SNHLY and CDR2 FYNNEI come from the germline V gene. After removal of 2 bases from V and 4 bases from J, the junction contained 5 bases not matched to a gene.

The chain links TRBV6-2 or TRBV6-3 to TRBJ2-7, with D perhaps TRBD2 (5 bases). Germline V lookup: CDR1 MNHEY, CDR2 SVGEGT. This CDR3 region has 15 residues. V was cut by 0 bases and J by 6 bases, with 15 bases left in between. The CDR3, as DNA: TGTGCCAGCAGTTACTCATCAACCGGGGTCGGCGAGCAGTACTTC. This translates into CASSYSSTGVGEQYF.

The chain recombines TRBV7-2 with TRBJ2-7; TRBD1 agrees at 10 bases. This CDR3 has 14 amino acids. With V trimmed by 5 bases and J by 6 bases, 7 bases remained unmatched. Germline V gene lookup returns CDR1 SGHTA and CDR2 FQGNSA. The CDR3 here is CASSPRDRGVEQYF. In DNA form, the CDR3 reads TGTGCCAGCAGCCCGAGGGACAGGGGTGTCGAGCAGTACTTC.

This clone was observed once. The CDR3 DNA sequence: TGTGCCAGCAGCTTCCAGAGCCACAATGAGCAGTTCTTC. It specifies CASSFQSHNEQFF. The chain recombines TRBV5-5 with TRBJ2-1; D gene ambiguous. Germline loops: CDR1 SGHKS, CDR2 YYEKEE (reference sequence). This CDR3 is built from 13 residues. V gave up 2 bases and J gave up 5 bases, with 8 bases separating them.

CDR3 bases: TGCAGGACTACAGGGAACGACTATGGCTACACCTTC. This translates into CRTTGNDYGYTF. This rearrangement joins TRBV20-1 to TRBJ1-2; TRBD1 might be the D (6 bases). Germline V CDR1 and CDR2: DFQATT, SNEGSKA (reference sequence). CDR3 length equals 12 residues.

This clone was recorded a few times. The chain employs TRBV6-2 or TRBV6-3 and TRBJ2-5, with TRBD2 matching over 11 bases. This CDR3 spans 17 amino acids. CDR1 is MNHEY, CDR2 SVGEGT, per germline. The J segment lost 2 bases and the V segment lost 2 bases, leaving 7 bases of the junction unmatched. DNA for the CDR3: TGTGCCAGCAGTTACGGTAGCGGGGGGGCCTGGCAAGAGACCCAGTACTTC. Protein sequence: CASSYGSGGAWQETQYF.

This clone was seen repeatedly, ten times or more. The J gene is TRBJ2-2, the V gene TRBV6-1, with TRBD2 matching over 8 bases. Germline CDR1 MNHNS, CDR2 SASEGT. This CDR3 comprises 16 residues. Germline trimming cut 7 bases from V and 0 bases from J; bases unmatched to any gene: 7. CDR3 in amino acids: CASTPLAGPNTGELFF. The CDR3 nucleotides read TGTGCCAGCACCCCCCTAGCGGGTCCGAACACCGGGGAGCTGTTTTTT.

DNA of the CDR3: TGTGCCAGCAGCTTACGAGGGGGGTCTGAAGCTTTCTTT. Its protein is CASSLRGGSEAFF. The genes are TRBV7-2 and TRBJ1-1, with D perhaps TRBD1 (6 bases). Germline assignment: CDR1 SGHTA and CDR2 FQGNSA. V was shortened by 2 bases and J by 6 bases, with 10 bases between the two germline ends. The CDR3 has 13 residues.

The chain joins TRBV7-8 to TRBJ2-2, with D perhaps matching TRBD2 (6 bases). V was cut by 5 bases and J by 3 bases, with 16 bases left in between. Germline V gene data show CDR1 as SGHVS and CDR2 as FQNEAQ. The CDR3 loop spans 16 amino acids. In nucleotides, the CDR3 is TGTGCCAGCAGCCACCCCGGGGGAGAGGACACCGGGGAGCTGTTTTTT. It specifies CASSHPGGEDTGELFF.

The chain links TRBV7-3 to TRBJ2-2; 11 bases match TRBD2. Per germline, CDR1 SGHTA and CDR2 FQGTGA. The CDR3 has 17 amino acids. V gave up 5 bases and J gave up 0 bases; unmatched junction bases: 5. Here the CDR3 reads CASSQTTSGANTGELFF. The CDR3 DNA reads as TGTGCCAGCAGCCAAACGACTAGCGGGGCGAACACCGGGGAGCTGTTTTTT. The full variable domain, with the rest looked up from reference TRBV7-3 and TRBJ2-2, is GAGVSQTPSNKVTEKGKYVELRCDPISGHTALYWYRQSLGQGPEFLIYFQGTGAADDSGLPNDRFFAVRPEGSVSTLKIQRTERGDSAVYLCASSQTTSGANTGELFFGEGSRLTVL.